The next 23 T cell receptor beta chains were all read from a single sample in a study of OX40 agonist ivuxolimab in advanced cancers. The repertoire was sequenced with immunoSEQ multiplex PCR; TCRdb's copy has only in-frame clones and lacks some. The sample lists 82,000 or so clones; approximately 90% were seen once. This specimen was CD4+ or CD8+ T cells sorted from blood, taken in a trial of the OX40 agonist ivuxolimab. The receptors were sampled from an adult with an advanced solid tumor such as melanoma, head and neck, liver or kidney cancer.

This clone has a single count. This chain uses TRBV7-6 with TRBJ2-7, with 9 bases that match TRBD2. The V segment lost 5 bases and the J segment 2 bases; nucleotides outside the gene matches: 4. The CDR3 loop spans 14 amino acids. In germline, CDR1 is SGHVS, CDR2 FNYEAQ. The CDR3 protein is CASSRTSGPYEQYF. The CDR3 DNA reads TGTGCCAGCAGCCGAACTAGCGGGCCCTACGAGCAGTACTTC.

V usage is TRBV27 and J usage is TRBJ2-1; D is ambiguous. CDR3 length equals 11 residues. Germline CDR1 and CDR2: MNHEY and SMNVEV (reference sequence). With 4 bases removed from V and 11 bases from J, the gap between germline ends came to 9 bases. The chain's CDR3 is CASSSAWQQFF. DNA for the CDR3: TGTGCCAGCAGTTCCGCGTGGCAGCAGTTCTTC.

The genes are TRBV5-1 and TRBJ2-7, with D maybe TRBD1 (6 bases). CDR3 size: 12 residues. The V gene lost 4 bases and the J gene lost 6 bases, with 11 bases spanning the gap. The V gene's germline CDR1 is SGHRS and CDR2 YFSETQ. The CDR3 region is CASSIQGPEQYF. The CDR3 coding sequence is TGCGCCAGCAGCATACAGGGTCCCGAGCAGTACTTC.

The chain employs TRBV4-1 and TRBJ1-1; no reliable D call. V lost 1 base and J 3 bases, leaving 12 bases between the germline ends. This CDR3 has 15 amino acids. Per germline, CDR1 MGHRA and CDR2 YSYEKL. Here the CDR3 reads CASSQVGRKDTEAFF. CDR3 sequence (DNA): TGCGCCAGCAGCCAAGTCGGCAGGAAGGACACTGAAGCTTTCTTT.

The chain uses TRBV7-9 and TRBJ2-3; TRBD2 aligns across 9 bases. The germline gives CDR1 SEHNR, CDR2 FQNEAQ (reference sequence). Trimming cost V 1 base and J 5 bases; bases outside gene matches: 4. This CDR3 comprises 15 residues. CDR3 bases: TGTGCCAGCAGCTTAGGAGCGGGAGGTGTAGATACGCAGTATTTT. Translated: CASSLGAGGVDTQYF.

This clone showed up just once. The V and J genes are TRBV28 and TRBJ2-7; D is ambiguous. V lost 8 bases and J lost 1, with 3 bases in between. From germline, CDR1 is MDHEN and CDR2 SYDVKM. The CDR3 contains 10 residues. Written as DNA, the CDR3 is TGTGCCAGCGGGTCCTACGAGCAGTACTTC. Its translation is CASGSYEQYF.

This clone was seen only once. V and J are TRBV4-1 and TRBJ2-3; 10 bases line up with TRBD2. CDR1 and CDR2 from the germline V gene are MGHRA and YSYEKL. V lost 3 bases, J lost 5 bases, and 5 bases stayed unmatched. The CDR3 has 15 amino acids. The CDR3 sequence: CASSQLAGEIDTQYF. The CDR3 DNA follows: TGCGCCAGCAGCCAGCTAGCGGGAGAGATAGATACGCAGTATTTT.

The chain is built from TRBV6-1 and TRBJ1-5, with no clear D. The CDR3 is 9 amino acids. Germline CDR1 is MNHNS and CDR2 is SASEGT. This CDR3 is CLGDQPQHF. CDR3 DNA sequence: TGTTTGGGCGATCAGCCCCAGCATTTT.

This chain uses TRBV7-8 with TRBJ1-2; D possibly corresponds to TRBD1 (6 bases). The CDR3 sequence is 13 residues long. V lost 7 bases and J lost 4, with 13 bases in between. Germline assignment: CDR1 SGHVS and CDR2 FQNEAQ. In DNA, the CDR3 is TGTGCCAGCACCAACAGGGCTCCCTATGGCTACACCTTC. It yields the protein CASTNRAPYGYTF.

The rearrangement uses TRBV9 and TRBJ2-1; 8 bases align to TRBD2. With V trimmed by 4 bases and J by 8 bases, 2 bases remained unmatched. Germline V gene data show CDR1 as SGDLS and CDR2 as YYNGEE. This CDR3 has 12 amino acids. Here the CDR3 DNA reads TGTGCCAGCAGCCCGGGACTAGATGAGCAGTTCTTC. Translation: CASSPGLDEQFF.

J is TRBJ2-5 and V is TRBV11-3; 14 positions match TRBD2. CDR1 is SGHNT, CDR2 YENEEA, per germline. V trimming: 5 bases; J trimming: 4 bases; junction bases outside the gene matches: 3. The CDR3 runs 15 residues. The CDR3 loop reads CASSPGLAGAETQYF. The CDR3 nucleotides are TGTGCCAGCAGCCCGGGACTAGCGGGAGCAGAGACCCAGTACTTC.

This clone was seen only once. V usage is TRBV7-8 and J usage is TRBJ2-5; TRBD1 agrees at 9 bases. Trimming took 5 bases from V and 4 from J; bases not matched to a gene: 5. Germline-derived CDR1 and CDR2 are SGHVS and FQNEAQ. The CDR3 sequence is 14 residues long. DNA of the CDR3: TGTGCCAGCAGCCAAGGGACAGGGTCAGAGACCCAGTACTTC. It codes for CASSQGTGSETQYF.

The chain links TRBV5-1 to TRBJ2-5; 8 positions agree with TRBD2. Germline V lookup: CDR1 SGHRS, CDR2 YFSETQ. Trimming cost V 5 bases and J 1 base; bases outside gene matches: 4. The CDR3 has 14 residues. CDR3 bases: TGCGCCAGCAGGGAACTAGCGGTCCAAGAGACCCAGTACTTC. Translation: CASRELAVQETQYF. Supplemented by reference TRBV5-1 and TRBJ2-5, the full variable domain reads KAGVTQTPRYLIKTRGQQVTLSCSPISGHRSVSWYQQTPGQGLQFLFEYFSETQRNKGNFPGRFSGRQFSNSRSEMNVSTLELGDSALYLCASRELAVQETQYFGPGTRLLVL.

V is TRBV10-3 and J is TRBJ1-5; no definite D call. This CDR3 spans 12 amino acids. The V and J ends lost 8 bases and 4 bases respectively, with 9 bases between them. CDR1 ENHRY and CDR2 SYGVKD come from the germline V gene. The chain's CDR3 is CAISSVNQPQHF. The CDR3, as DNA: TGTGCCATCTCTTCAGTGAATCAGCCCCAGCATTTT.

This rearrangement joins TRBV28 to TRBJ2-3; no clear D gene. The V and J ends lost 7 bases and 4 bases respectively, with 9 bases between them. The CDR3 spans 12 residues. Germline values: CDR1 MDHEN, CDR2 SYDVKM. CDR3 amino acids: CASTRWADTQYF. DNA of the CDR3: TGTGCCAGCACCCGATGGGCAGATACGCAGTATTTT.

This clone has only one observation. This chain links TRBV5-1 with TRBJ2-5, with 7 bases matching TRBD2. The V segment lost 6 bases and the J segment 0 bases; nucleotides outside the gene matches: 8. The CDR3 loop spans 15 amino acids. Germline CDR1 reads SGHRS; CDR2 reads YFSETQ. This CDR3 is CASTLGLADQETQYF. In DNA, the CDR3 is TGCGCCAGCACCCTGGGGCTAGCGGACCAAGAGACCCAGTACTTC.

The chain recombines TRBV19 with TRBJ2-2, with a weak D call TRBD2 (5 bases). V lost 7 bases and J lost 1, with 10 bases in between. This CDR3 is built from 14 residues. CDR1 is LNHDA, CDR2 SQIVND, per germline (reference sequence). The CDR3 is CASKGVGNTGELFF. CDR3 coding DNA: TGTGCCAGTAAGGGAGTTGGGAACACCGGGGAGCTGTTTTTT.

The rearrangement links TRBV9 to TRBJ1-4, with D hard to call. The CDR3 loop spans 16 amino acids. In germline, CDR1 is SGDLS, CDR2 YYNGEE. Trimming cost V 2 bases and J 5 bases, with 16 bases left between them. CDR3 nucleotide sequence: TGTGCCAGCAGCGTGGAGTCGGGCGGCGGGAATGAAAAACTGTTTTTT. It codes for CASSVESGGGNEKLFF.

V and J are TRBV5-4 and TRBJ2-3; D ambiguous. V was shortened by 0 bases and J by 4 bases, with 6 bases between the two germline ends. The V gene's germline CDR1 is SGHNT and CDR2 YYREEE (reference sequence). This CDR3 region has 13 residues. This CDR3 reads CASSLAGADTQYF. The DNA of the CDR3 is TGTGCCAGCAGCTTGGCTGGGGCAGATACGCAGTATTTT.

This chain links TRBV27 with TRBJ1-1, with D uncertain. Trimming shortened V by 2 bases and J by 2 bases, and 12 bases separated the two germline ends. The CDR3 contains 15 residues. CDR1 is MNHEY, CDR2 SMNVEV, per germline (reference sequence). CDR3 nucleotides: TGTGCCAGCAGTTTAAGCTCGACGGCAAACACTGAAGCTTTCTTT. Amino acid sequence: CASSLSSTANTEAFF.

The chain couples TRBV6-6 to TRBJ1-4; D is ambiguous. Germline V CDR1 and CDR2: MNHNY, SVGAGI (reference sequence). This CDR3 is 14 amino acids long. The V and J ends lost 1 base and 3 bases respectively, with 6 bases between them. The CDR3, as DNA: TGTGCCAGCAGTTACTTGGAATCTAATGAAAAACTGTTTTTT. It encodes CASSYLESNEKLFF.

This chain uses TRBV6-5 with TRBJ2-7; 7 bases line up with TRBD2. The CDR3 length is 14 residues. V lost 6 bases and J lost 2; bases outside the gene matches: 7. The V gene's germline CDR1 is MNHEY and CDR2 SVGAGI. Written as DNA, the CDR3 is TGTGCCAGCAGAAGGAGGGAGGGAGCCTACGAGCAGTACTTC. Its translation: CASRRREGAYEQYF.

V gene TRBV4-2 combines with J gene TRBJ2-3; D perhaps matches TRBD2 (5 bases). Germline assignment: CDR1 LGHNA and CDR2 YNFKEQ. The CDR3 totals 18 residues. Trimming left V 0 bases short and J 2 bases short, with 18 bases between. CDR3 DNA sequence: TGTGCCAGCAGCCAAGAAGGCAACAGCGGATTTACCACAGATACGCAGTATTTT. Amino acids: CASSQEGNSGFTTDTQYF.